These 19 T cell receptor beta chains share one sample of origin, sequenced in a study of OX40 agonist ivuxolimab in advanced cancers. Generated by immunoSEQ multiplex PCR, the TCRdb table keeps only in-frame clones and is missing some. Of roughly 52,000 clones detected, over 75% appear once; the ten largest clones hold roughly 6.3%. The sequencing used CD4+ or CD8+ T cells sorted from blood, collected in a trial of the OX40 agonist ivuxolimab. The origin of the receptors is an adult with an advanced solid tumor such as melanoma, head and neck, liver or kidney cancer.

This clone was seen only once. The V call is TRBV2, the J call TRBJ2-4; a possible D gene is TRBD1 (6 bases). The CDR3 loop spans 16 amino acids. Germline CDR1 and CDR2: SNHLY and FYNNEI. The V end lost 2 bases, the J end lost 2 bases, and 13 bases lay between the germline ends. CDR3 sequence (DNA): TGTGCCAGCAGTGAAATGTACCAGGGGACCAAAAACATTCAGTACTTC. Translation: CASSEMYQGTKNIQYF.

V and J are TRBV5-5 and TRBJ1-1; D ambiguous. In germline, CDR1 is SGHKS, CDR2 YYEKEE (reference sequence). V was shortened by 0 bases and J by 1 base, with 4 bases between the two germline ends. This CDR3 is built from 13 residues. The CDR3: CASSLDPNTEAFF. As DNA, the CDR3 is TGTGCCAGCAGCTTGGATCCGAACACTGAAGCTTTCTTT.

The J gene is TRBJ1-1, the V gene TRBV11-2; tentative D call: TRBD1 (5 bases). This CDR3 spans 14 amino acids. CDR1 and CDR2 from the germline V gene are SGHAT and FQNNGV. V lost 3 bases, J lost 0 bases, and 8 bases lay in between. CDR3 coding DNA: TGTGCCAGCAGCTTTCAGGGCATGAACACTGAAGCTTTCTTT. Its protein is CASSFQGMNTEAFF.

The chain uses TRBV9 and TRBJ2-6; D gene uncertain. Trimming took off 3 bases at V and 0 bases at J, with 7 bases between the two ends. The CDR3 loop spans 15 amino acids. The germline V gene has CDR1 SGDLS and CDR2 YYNGEE. CDR3 amino acids: CASSASLSGANVLTF. In DNA form, the CDR3 reads TGTGCCAGCAGCGCGAGCCTCTCTGGGGCCAACGTCCTGACTTTC.

As concerns this clone: At the DNA level, this CDR3 is encoded by other sequences in the same sample as well. V gene TRBV5-6 combines with J gene TRBJ2-2; D might be TRBD2 (5 bases). Trimming cost V 4 bases and J 8 bases, with 21 bases left between them. The CDR3 is 16 amino acids. Germline CDR1 and CDR2: SGHDT and YYEEEE. CDR3 protein: CASSARYWGATGELFF. The CDR3 DNA reads as TGTGCCAGCAGCGCACGATATTGGGGAGCCACTGGGGAGCTGTTTTTT.

The gene calls are TRBV5-1 and TRBJ2-7; D is unclear. CDR1 is SGHRS and CDR2 is YFSETQ in the germline V gene. V lost 6 bases, J lost 2 bases, and 15 bases lay in between. The CDR3 is 14 residues long. The CDR3 region is CASTKQSRTYEQYF. CDR3 nucleotide sequence: TGCGCCAGCACCAAACAGTCCCGGACCTACGAGCAGTACTTC.

A few counts support this clone. The chain carries TRBV18 and TRBJ2-3; 12 bases are shared with TRBD2. Germline V gene lookup returns CDR1 KGHSH and CDR2 LQKENI. CDR3 length equals 16 residues. V dropped 3 bases and J dropped 5; count of bases not matched to a gene: 6. The DNA of the CDR3 is TGTGCCAGCTCACCCCCACTAGCGGGGGGTTTAGATACGCAGTATTTT. Its translation is CASSPPLAGGLDTQYF. Looking up the rest from reference TRBV18 and TRBJ2-3 gives the full variable domain: NAGVMQNPRHLVRRRGQEARLRCSPMKGHSHVYWYRQLPEEGLKFMVYLQKENIIDESGMPKERFSAEFPKEGPSILRIQQVVRGDSAAYFCASSPPLAGGLDTQYFGPGTRLTVL.

The chain links TRBV5-4 to TRBJ2-7; 7 nucleotides line up with TRBD1. V trimming: 5 bases; J trimming: 0 bases; junction bases outside the gene matches: 5. Germline V gene sequence: CDR1 SGHNT, CDR2 YYREEE (reference sequence). This CDR3 spans 14 amino acids. CDR3 loop: CASSPGQNSYEQYF. CDR3 nucleotides: TGTGCCAGCAGTCCGGGACAGAACTCCTACGAGCAGTACTTC.

The rearrangement links TRBV10-3 to TRBJ2-7; D gene ambiguous. This CDR3 contains 14 residues. V lost 3 bases to trimming and J lost 5 bases, with 14 bases between them. CDR1 and CDR2 (germline): ENHRY, SYGVKD. CDR3 bases: TGTGCCATCAGTGAAGGTCCCCCTCGCGACGAGCAGTACTTC. Translating it yields CAISEGPPRDEQYF.

The V call is TRBV5-1, the J call TRBJ2-7, with D unresolved. V dropped 4 bases and J dropped 3 bases, with 14 bases sitting between them. The germline V gene encodes CDR1 SGHRS and CDR2 YFSETQ. This CDR3 spans 14 amino acids. CDR3 DNA sequence: TGCGCCAGCAGCCTAGGCTCCGGCGGCTACGAGCAGTACTTC. Translated, it gives CASSLGSGGYEQYF.

The rearrangement links TRBV28 to TRBJ2-1; TRBD2 matches 11 bases. CDR1 and CDR2 (germline): MDHEN, SYDVKM. V lost 0 bases and J lost 7; bases outside the gene matches: 2. This CDR3 region has 15 residues. The DNA for the CDR3 is TGTGCCAGCAGTTTATGGTCTAGCGGGAGGAATGAGCAGTTCTTC. Amino acid sequence: CASSLWSSGRNEQFF.

This clone has a single count. The rearrangement links TRBV5-4 to TRBJ1-4; 9 nucleotides line up with TRBD1. V dropped 2 bases and J dropped 4; count of bases not matched to a gene: 3. This CDR3 comprises 15 residues. The germline CDR1 and CDR2 sequences are SGHNT and YYREEE (reference sequence). The CDR3, as DNA: TGTGCCAGCAGCTTCGGGGGACAGGGTAATGAAAAACTGTTTTTT. Amino acids: CASSFGGQGNEKLFF.

V and J are TRBV18 and TRBJ2-1, with D maybe TRBD1 (6 bases). This CDR3 contains 13 residues. Germline CDR1 and CDR2: KGHSH and LQKENI. The germline V and J ends were trimmed by 7 bases and 5 bases, with 12 bases remaining between them. The DNA of the CDR3 is TGTGCCAGCTTTACAGGGTTGGACAATGAGCAGTTCTTC. Protein: CASFTGLDNEQFF.

With respect to this clone: Other nucleotide sequences from this sample produce the same CDR3. The chain joins TRBV18 to TRBJ2-3; D is unresolved. The V and J ends lost 3 bases and 4 bases respectively, with 14 bases between them. Germline lookup yields CDR1 KGHSH and CDR2 LQKENI. This CDR3 comprises 15 residues. This CDR3 is CASSPPGQGSDTQYF. The DNA for the CDR3 is TGTGCCAGCTCACCTCCGGGCCAAGGCTCAGATACGCAGTATTTT.

The rearrangement joins TRBV4-1 to TRBJ1-4; tentatively, D is TRBD1 (6 bases). Germline V gene data show CDR1 as MGHRA and CDR2 as YSYEKL. This CDR3 has 16 amino acids. The V end was cut by 8 bases, the J end by 0 bases, with 16 bases between. CDR3 sequence (DNA): TGCGCCAGCCAAAGGGGGAGGCAGACAACTAATGAAAAACTGTTTTTT. Translated, it gives CASQRGRQTTNEKLFF.

This chain joins TRBV9 and TRBJ1-2; 8 nucleotides match TRBD1. Germline assignment: CDR1 SGDLS and CDR2 YYNGEE. The CDR3 has 14 amino acids. V lost 3 bases, J lost 6 bases, and 7 bases stayed unmatched. For the CDR3, the DNA is TGTGCCAGCAGCGCGCCCCAGGGGGCGGATGGCTACACCTTC. Encoded protein: CASSAPQGADGYTF.

DNA for the CDR3: TGCAGCGTTGAAGATCCGGCTAGCGGGGGTTATGAGCAGTTCTTC. Residues: CSVEDPASGGYEQFF. The rearrangement joins TRBV29-1 to TRBJ2-1; 10 bases match TRBD2. Losses at the gene ends were 0 bases for V and 8 bases for J; bases not matched to a gene: 7. CDR3 length equals 15 residues. In germline, CDR1 is SQVTM, CDR2 ANQGSEA.

The V call is TRBV5-1, the J call TRBJ2-2; tentative D call: TRBD2 (5 bases). This CDR3 spans 14 amino acids. Trimming stripped 4 bases from V and 0 bases from J, with 7 bases between. From germline, CDR1 is SGHRS and CDR2 YFSETQ. The CDR3: CASSLGTNTGELFF. The CDR3 DNA sequence: TGCGCCAGCAGCCTCGGGACGAACACCGGGGAGCTGTTTTTT.

This chain links TRBV5-4 with TRBJ2-1; 7 bases align to TRBD2. CDR1 is SGHNT, CDR2 YYREEE, per germline (reference sequence). This CDR3 is 15 amino acids long. With V trimmed by 4 bases and J by 2 bases, 6 bases remained unmatched. The CDR3 region is CASSPPGGTYNEQFF. CDR3 sequence (DNA): TGTGCCAGCAGCCCCCCCGGGGGGACCTACAATGAGCAGTTCTTC.